The 11 T cell receptor beta chains reported below all come from one sample, sequenced in a study of blood T cell repertoires in COVID-19. Profiled with immunoSEQ multiplex PCR; TCRdb holds only in-frame clones, not every one. The sample holds 150,000 to 200,000 clones, around 83% seen once. Sequenced input: peripheral blood. These TCRs come from a woman in her seventies with COVID-19, enrolled during active disease.

CDR3 bases: TGTGCCAGCAGCCAATCACCGGGACTAGCTAGCAATGAGCAGTTCTTC. It codes for CASSQSPGLASNEQFF. The chain recombines TRBV4-2 with TRBJ2-1, with 9 bases lining up with TRBD2. Germline-derived CDR1 and CDR2 are LGHNA and YNFKEQ. CDR3 length: 16 amino acids. J lost 6 bases, V lost 2 bases, and 8 bases had no gene match.

This chain connects TRBV19 to TRBJ2-7; 11 bases agree with TRBD2. This CDR3 comprises 16 residues. Germline CDR1 reads LNHDA; CDR2 reads SQIVND (reference sequence). Germline trimming cut 3 bases from V and 2 bases from J; bases unmatched to any gene: 6. The CDR3 protein is CASSILATSGTYEQYF. The CDR3, as DNA: TGTGCCAGTAGTATTTTAGCGACTAGCGGGACCTACGAGCAGTACTTC.

The genes are TRBV28 and TRBJ1-2; 9 bases align to TRBD1. The J segment lost 2 bases and the V segment lost 5 bases, leaving 6 bases of the junction unmatched. The CDR3 sequence is 15 residues long. Looked up from germline, CDR1 is MDHEN and CDR2 is SYDVKM. CDR3 sequence (DNA): TGTGCCAGCAGTGCGGGACAGGGAGGAAACTATGGCTACACCTTC. As protein: CASSAGQGGNYGYTF.

The chain recombines TRBV3-1 (or the pseudogene TRBV3-2) with TRBJ1-1, with TRBD1 identical over 7 bases. Germline V gene lookup returns CDR1 LGHDT and CDR2 YNNKEL (reference sequence). V was pared by 1 base and J by 0 bases, with 8 bases of the junction left unmatched. The length of the CDR3 is 17 residues. CDR3 coding DNA: TGTGCCAGCAGCCAAGGGGGGGCCACAGGGGTGAACACTGAAGCTTTCTTT. It codes for CASSQGGATGVNTEAFF.

This CDR3 reads CASSETGMSNQPQHF. CDR3 sequence (DNA): TGCGCCAGCAGTGAGACAGGGATGAGCAATCAGCCCCAGCATTTT. This chain links TRBV5-1 with TRBJ1-5, with 7 positions matching TRBD1. V lost 5 bases to trimming and J lost 1 base; unmatched junction nucleotides: 6. This CDR3 region has 15 residues. CDR1 is SGHRS and CDR2 is YFSETQ in the germline V gene. Complete variable domain (other parts from reference TRBV5-1 and TRBJ1-5): KAGVTQTPRYLIKTRGQQVTLSCSPISGHRSVSWYQQTPGQGLQFLFEYFSETQRNKGNFPGRFSGRQFSNSRSEMNVSTLELGDSALYLCASSETGMSNQPQHFGDGTRLSIL.

This sequence joins TRBV19 and TRBJ2-1; the match to TRBD2 covers 8 bases. CDR3 length: 15 amino acids. V shed 6 bases and J 8 bases; nucleotides not matched to a gene: 12. CDR1 and CDR2 (germline): LNHDA, SQIVND (reference sequence). The CDR3 sequence: CASSLGSGGLYEQFF. Here the CDR3 DNA reads TGTGCCAGTAGCCTGGGGAGCGGGGGTCTTTATGAGCAGTTCTTC.

This clone was found once. This chain connects TRBV4-1 to TRBJ2-1; possible D gene TRBD2, 6 bases. Germline assignment: CDR1 MGHRA and CDR2 YSYEKL. The germline V and J ends were trimmed by 4 bases and 6 bases, with 10 bases remaining between them. The CDR3 has 13 residues. The chain's CDR3 is CASSRGLINEQFF. In DNA form, the CDR3 reads TGCGCCAGCAGCCGCGGACTAATCAATGAGCAGTTCTTC.

Here the CDR3 DNA reads TGTGCCAGCAGCTTCCAGACAGGGGGCATTGTTGTCGGGGAGCTGTTTTTT. The encoded protein is CASSFQTGGIVVGELFF. This chain links TRBV7-9 with TRBJ2-2; 10 nucleotides line up with TRBD1. The CDR3 consists of 17 residues. Germline lookup yields CDR1 SEHNR and CDR2 FQNEAQ (reference sequence). With V trimmed by 3 bases and J by 7 bases, 11 bases remained unmatched.

This sequence joins TRBV28 and TRBJ1-5, with 7 bases identical to TRBD1. The CDR3 loop spans 17 amino acids. Germline V gives CDR1 MDHEN, CDR2 SYDVKM. V lost 6 bases to trimming and J lost 3 bases; unmatched junction nucleotides: 14. CDR3 in DNA: TGTGCCAGCAGCCCCGCCCAGGGGGGCTTAATCAATCAGCCCCAGCATTTT. Protein product: CASSPAQGGLINQPQHF.

The chain has TRBV6-2 or TRBV6-3 and TRBJ1-2; 8 bases match TRBD1. Germline V gene lookup returns CDR1 MNHEY and CDR2 SVGEGT. V shed 5 bases, J shed 5 bases, and the junction held 10 bases outside the gene matches. This CDR3 contains 15 residues. DNA of the CDR3: TGTGCCAGCAGTCTCCGGACAGGGAGAGGGTATGGCTACACCTTC. The encoded protein is CASSLRTGRGYGYTF.

The chain links TRBV28 to TRBJ1-2; D gene uncertain. Per germline, CDR1 MDHEN and CDR2 SYDVKM. Between the trimmed V and J ends, which lost 6 bases and 3 bases, there was a span of 17 bases. This CDR3 is 15 amino acids long. The CDR3 DNA reads TGTGCCAGCAGCTCTACTCCGACCGGGGACTATGGCTACACCTTC. This sequence encodes CASSSTPTGDYGYTF.